This TCR beta chain was identified during a study of blood T cell repertoires in COVID-19 (dated by TCRdb to 2020 to 2021). Context from the whole study: Samples covering the acute and convalescent phases of COVID-19 were provided by collaborators in the United States, Italy and Spain. The prospective study material was composed of cDNA or gDNA derived from T cells, B-cell-depleted T cells, or PBMCs. Subjects who had been exposed to COVID-19, were actively infected with it, or had recovered from it provided the deeply sampled blood TCRbeta repertoires that made up the dataset. A freely available public database, intended as a resource for researchers studying the immune response to SARS-CoV-2, is where the repertoires were released. The samples were drawn from the first 160 participants of the ongoing ImmuneRACE study and from 1,254 subjects provided by 6 global collaborators. Sample metadata almost always included a de-identified subject ID, COVID-19 status, age in years and sex. HLA class I and class II types, where available, came from metadata supplied by the sample provider rather than from assay-based typing.

Trimming at the junction amounts to 0 bases on V and 9 bases on J, and the germline ends lie 17 bases apart. The CDR3, from cysteine to phenylalanine, totals 15 residues. CDR3 DNA is the only sequence kept; it has 45 bases, read in frame from the first base. Taken from the germline V gene, the CDR1 and CDR2 loops are LGHNA and YSLEER. What the work shows at the level of the full study, not this receptor alone: The quantity of clinical and demographic metadata differed by source and by participant and was supplied without curation.

TCRbeta CDR3 regions were amplified from genomic DNA by means of the immunoSEQ Assay, a bias-controlled multiplex PCR. The authors processed their data as follows. The number of nucleated cells in each sample was estimated from the amplification of reference gene primers within the assay. To quantify the absolute abundance of each unique TCRbeta CDR3 rearrangement, sequence reads were collapsed and filtered. For each sample, productive Simpson clonality was calculated by taking the square root of Simpson's diversity index across productive rearrangements. TCRdb retrieved this table from immuneACCESS and kept in-frame rearrangements only. Not all clones are present; in checked studies, unresolved V genes account for under half, and no reason is known for the remainder. The V and J calls and the clone size are those of that table, but D and trimming were determined from the DNA. This sample gives under 500,000 clones in total; approximately 90% of them show up just once. The ten largest clones capture about 2% of the sample.

Enrolling through a virtual design, the prospective study's participants ranged in age from roughly 18 to 89 years and lived across 20 to 30 United States geographic areas. Cohort assignment in the prospective study relied on participant-reported clinical history from a screening survey and a study questionnaire. Each participant in the prospective study had whole blood, serum and a nasopharyngeal or oropharyngeal swab collected by mobile phlebotomists. Over a roughly 2-month period, participants in the prospective study had the option of providing additional blood draws and questionnaires. Blood samples from the prospective study were shipped frozen or at room temperature prior to DNA extraction. Turning to this clone: Its binding antigen is unknown. No much larger clone is present one base from it, and per-base qualities are unavailable.

The sample consisted of PBMCs or T cells enriched from blood (not recorded which). The receptor was isolated from a woman under 30 with acute COVID-19. The sequence links TRBV4-3 to TRBJ1-2; TRBD1 could be the D gene, as 5 bases match. The DNA sequence is given as TGCGCCAGCAGCCAAGATCGGGGGGAATTTAATAGCTACACCTTC. This gives the protein CASSQDRGEFNSYTF.